A single sample is the source of the 21 T cell receptor beta chains below, sequenced in a study of cytotoxic CD8 clonotypes in ibrutinib-treated CLL. Generated by immunoSEQ multiplex PCR, the TCRdb table keeps only in-frame clones and is missing some. The sample contains about 140,000 clones, around 81% of which appear only once. The starting material was PBMCs, obtained after 36 months of ibrutinib treatment. These receptors came from a human donor with chronic lymphocytic leukemia.

A single count supports this clone. CDR3 coding DNA: TGTGCCAGCAGCTCCTACGAGCAGTACTTC. As protein: CASSSYEQYF. The chain recombines TRBV11-2 with TRBJ2-7; no clear D. Between the trimmed V and J ends, which lost 4 bases and 2 bases, there was a span of 0 bases. Germline V gene lookup returns CDR1 SGHAT and CDR2 FQNNGV. This CDR3 is built from 10 residues.

The chain combines TRBV6-6 with TRBJ2-7, with a weak D call TRBD2 (6 bases). CDR1 is MNHNY, CDR2 SVGAGI, per germline (reference sequence). The CDR3 has 15 residues. V lost 5 bases to trimming and J lost 6 bases, with 20 bases between them. CDR3 DNA: TGTGCCAGCAGTCGGCTGGGAGGCCTCAGGGCCGAGCAGTACTTC. Protein: CASSRLGGLRAEQYF.

CDR3 loop: CAISESGGSEAFF. CDR3 DNA sequence: TGTGCCATCAGTGAGTCGGGGGGTTCTGAAGCTTTCTTT. The chain uses TRBV10-3 and TRBJ1-1; TRBD1 might be the D (5 bases). CDR1 and CDR2 from the germline V gene are ENHRY and SYGVKD. V lost 0 bases to trimming and J lost 6 bases, with 8 bases between them. This CDR3 comprises 13 residues.

CDR3 bases: TGCGCCAGCAGCTTGGCGAACACTGAAGCTTTCTTT. Residues: CASSLANTEAFF. V is TRBV5-1 and J is TRBJ1-1; D is uncertain. Trimming stripped 0 bases from V and 1 base from J, with 1 base between. The germline gives CDR1 SGHRS, CDR2 YFSETQ. This CDR3 is 12 amino acids long. Full variable domain (missing parts from reference TRBV5-1 and TRBJ1-1): KAGVTQTPRYLIKTRGQQVTLSCSPISGHRSVSWYQQTPGQGLQFLFEYFSETQRNKGNFPGRFSGRQFSNSRSEMNVSTLELGDSALYLCASSLANTEAFFGQGTRLTVV.

The chain uses TRBV19 and TRBJ1-5; no firm D call. The germline gives CDR1 LNHDA, CDR2 SQIVND (reference sequence). Trimming stripped 6 bases from V and 3 bases from J, with 6 bases between. CDR3 length: 12 amino acids. The CDR3 here is CASRRFNQPQHF. The CDR3, as DNA: TGTGCCAGTAGGAGATTCAATCAGCCCCAGCATTTT.

The chain combines TRBV19 with TRBJ2-7, with a weak D call TRBD1 (5 bases). V lost 3 bases and J 0 bases, leaving 18 bases between the germline ends. Germline CDR1 LNHDA, CDR2 SQIVND (reference sequence). The CDR3 spans 17 residues. This CDR3 reads CASSISIWGQTSYEQYF. The CDR3 DNA sequence: TGTGCCAGTAGTATCTCGATTTGGGGCCAAACCTCCTACGAGCAGTACTTC.

The chain carries TRBV4-1 and TRBJ2-7; TRBD1 might be the D (6 bases). The V gene's germline CDR1 is MGHRA and CDR2 YSYEKL. This CDR3 has 14 amino acids. Trimming stripped 1 base from V and 7 bases from J, with 14 bases between. DNA of the CDR3: TGCGCCAGCAGCCAAGTGAAGGGGGTGTATGAGCAGTACTTC. Translation gives CASSQVKGVYEQYF.

The V call is TRBV6-6, the J call TRBJ2-1; maybe TRBD2 (6 bases). Between the trimmed V and J ends, which lost 7 bases and 5 bases, there was a span of 18 bases. Germline loops: CDR1 MNHNY, CDR2 SVGAGI (reference sequence). The CDR3 has 15 amino acids. The DNA for the CDR3 is TGTGCCAGCAACCCCGGGACTCAACTAAACAATGAGCAGTTCTTC. Translated, it gives CASNPGTQLNNEQFF.

This chain uses TRBV10-2 with TRBJ1-4; 10 positions match TRBD1. From germline, CDR1 is WSHSY and CDR2 SAAADI. V lost 5 bases, J lost 7 bases, and 4 bases stayed unmatched. The CDR3 has 14 amino acids. The CDR3 is CASSQDRGPEKLFF. The CDR3, as DNA: TGCGCCAGCAGTCAAGACAGGGGGCCTGAAAAACTGTTTTTT.

The chain links TRBV6-5 to TRBJ2-7; 7 nucleotides agree with TRBD1. V lost 2 bases and J lost 3; bases outside the gene matches: 4. The CDR3 runs 14 residues. CDR1 and CDR2 from the germline V gene are MNHEY and SVGAGI. CDR3 in DNA: TGTGCCAGCAGTTACCGGGACAGCTACTACGAGCAGTACTTC. Its protein is CASSYRDSYYEQYF.

CDR3 DNA sequence: TGTGCCAGCAGCGCGGGACCCCCGGGACAGAACACTGAAGCTTTCTTT. Protein product: CASSAGPPGQNTEAFF. The rearrangement uses TRBV7-3 and TRBJ1-1, with D perhaps TRBD1 (6 bases). This CDR3 has 16 residues. Germline-derived CDR1 and CDR2 are SGHTA and FQGTGA. Trimming took 5 bases from V and 1 from J, leaving 17 bases between them.

Comment on this clone: A read error may be the cause here, since a much bigger clone is one base away. The V gene is TRBV7-8, the J gene TRBJ1-1; D ambiguous. Looked up from germline, CDR1 is SGHVS and CDR2 is FQNEAQ. The CDR3 has 13 amino acids. Trimming removed 1 base from V and 0 bases from J, with 3 bases in between. The CDR3 DNA reads TGTGCCAGCAGCTTAGAGCTGAACACTGAAGCTTTCTTT. Translated, it gives CASSLELNTEAFF.

The chain combines TRBV9 with TRBJ1-1; weak D call: TRBD1 (5 bases). This CDR3 spans 14 amino acids. CDR1 and CDR2 from the germline V gene are SGDLS and YYNGEE. The V end was cut by 0 bases, the J end by 4 bases, with 10 bases between. The CDR3 nucleotides are TGTGCCAGCAGCGTAGTACCGGGGACCACTGAAGCTTTCTTT. Its translation: CASSVVPGTTEAFF. The full variable domain, with the rest looked up from reference TRBV9 and TRBJ1-1, is DSGVTQTPKHLITATGQRVTLRCSPRSGDLSVYWYQQSLDQGLQFLIQYYNGEERAKGNILERFSAQQFPDLHSELNLSSLELGDSALYFCASSVVPGTTEAFFGQGTRLTVV.

A single count supports this clone. The V gene is TRBV30, the J gene TRBJ2-3; a weak D match, TRBD2 (5 bases). Trimming cost V 4 bases and J 1 base, with 15 bases left between them. This CDR3 has 15 amino acids. Germline CDR1 GTSNPN, CDR2 SVGIG (reference sequence). Here the CDR3 DNA reads TGTGCCTGGACCGATAGCGCCTTTGGCACAGATACGCAGTATTTT. It is translated as CAWTDSAFGTDTQYF.

This chain joins TRBV5-1 and TRBJ2-2, with D perhaps being TRBD1 or TRBD2 (5 bases each). This CDR3 has 16 amino acids. Germline CDR1 is SGHRS and CDR2 is YFSETQ. V shed 0 bases and J shed 2 bases, with 11 bases lying between them. CDR3 sequence reads: CASSLGDGLNTGELFF. Here the CDR3 DNA reads TGCGCCAGCAGCTTGGGGGACGGGCTAAACACCGGGGAGCTGTTTTTT.

The rearrangement joins TRBV7-9 to TRBJ1-5, with D unresolved. With 6 bases removed from V and 3 bases from J, the gap between germline ends came to 12 bases. The CDR3 sequence is 14 residues long. The germline CDR1 and CDR2 sequences are SEHNR and FQNEAQ (reference sequence). The CDR3 sequence: CASSTLGFNQPQHF. The CDR3 DNA is TGTGCCAGCAGTACTTTGGGTTTCAATCAGCCCCAGCATTTT.

The chain combines TRBV19 with TRBJ2-1; 8 bases fit TRBD2. The junction had 3 bases not matched to a gene; V was cut back by 4 bases and J by 10 bases. This CDR3 comprises 12 residues. Germline V gene data show CDR1 as LNHDA and CDR2 as SQIVND (reference sequence). DNA for the CDR3: TGTGCCAGTAGTACCGTAGCGGGGGAGCAGTTCTTC. It encodes CASSTVAGEQFF.

This chain links TRBV5-1 with TRBJ2-3; TRBD2 aligns across 7 bases. V dropped 0 bases and J dropped 3; count of bases not matched to a gene: 7. The V gene's germline CDR1 is SGHRS and CDR2 YFSETQ. The CDR3 runs 16 residues. CDR3 nucleotide sequence: TGCGCCAGCAGCTTGGGCCTAGCGGCTAAGACAGATACGCAGTATTTT. Translated, it gives CASSLGLAAKTDTQYF.

V usage is TRBV18 and J usage is TRBJ2-1; TRBD2 agrees at 14 bases. The CDR3 extends over 15 amino acids. The V and J ends lost 5 bases and 9 bases, in that order; junction bases with no gene match: 6. Looked up from germline, CDR1 is KGHSH and CDR2 is LQKENI. CDR3 in amino acids: CASSGTSGRISEQFF. Written as DNA, the CDR3 is TGTGCCAGCTCAGGGACTAGCGGGAGAATAAGTGAGCAGTTCTTC.

This rearrangement joins TRBV5-1 to TRBJ2-7; possible D gene TRBD2, 6 bases. The length of the CDR3 is 13 residues. Trimming pared 2 bases from V and 7 bases from J, leaving 13 bases between. Germline CDR1 is SGHRS and CDR2 is YFSETQ. The DNA for the CDR3 is TGCGCCAGCAGCTTACCTACCGCGGGGGAGCAGTACTTC. Its translation: CASSLPTAGEQYF.

The chain employs TRBV20-1 and TRBJ2-7; D gene unclear. This CDR3 is 11 amino acids long. The germline V gene encodes CDR1 DFQATT and CDR2 SNEGSKA (reference sequence). The V end lost 4 bases, the J end lost 4 bases, and 8 bases lay between the germline ends. CDR3 sequence: CSAIPLYEQYF. The CDR3, as DNA: TGCAGTGCTATCCCCCTGTACGAGCAGTACTTC.